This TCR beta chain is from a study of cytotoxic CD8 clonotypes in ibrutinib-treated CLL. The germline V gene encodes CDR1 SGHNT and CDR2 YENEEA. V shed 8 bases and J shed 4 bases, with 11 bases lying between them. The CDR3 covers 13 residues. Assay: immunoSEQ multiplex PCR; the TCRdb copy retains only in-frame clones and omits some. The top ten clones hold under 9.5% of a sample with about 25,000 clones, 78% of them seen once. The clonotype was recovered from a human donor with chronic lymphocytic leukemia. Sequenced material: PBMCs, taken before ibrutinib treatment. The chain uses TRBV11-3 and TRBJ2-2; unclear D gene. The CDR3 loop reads CASATRGTGELFF. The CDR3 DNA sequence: TGTGCCAGCGCCACTCGAGGCACCGGGGAGCTGTTTTTT.